This TCR beta chain was recovered during a study of OX40 agonist ivuxolimab in advanced cancers. CDR1 is SQVTM and CDR2 is ANQGSEA in the germline V gene. The CDR3 totals 14 residues. V was shortened by 6 bases and J by 0 bases, with 12 bases between the two germline ends. Generated by immunoSEQ multiplex PCR, the TCRdb table keeps only in-frame clones and is missing some. The table records about 20,000 clones, about nine tenths of them present only once. The TCR sequence derives from an adult with an advanced solid tumor such as melanoma, head and neck, liver or kidney cancer. This rearrangement joins TRBV29-1 to TRBJ2-1; D is ambiguous. Sequenced material: CD4+ or CD8+ T cells sorted from blood, taken in a trial of the OX40 agonist ivuxolimab. The CDR3 DNA sequence: TGCAGCGTGCGAGGCCAAAGCTCCTACAATGAGCAGTTCTTC. Translation: CSVRGQSSYNEQFF.